Listed here are 29 T cell receptor beta chains from one sample, sequenced in a study of cytomegalovirus exposure and HLA in healthy donors. The study ran its PCR with 60 Vbeta and 13 Jbeta primers. The method was immunoSEQ multiplex PCR; TCRdb's version includes in-frame clones alone and lacks a portion of them. Counted here are under 200,000 clones, around 83% occurring once; the ten biggest clones make up 0.7% to 0.95%. The source material was PBMCs. These receptors all stem from a young woman in good health and CMV-seronegative.

The chain recombines TRBV5-1 with TRBJ2-3; 7 bases line up with TRBD2. The V segment lost 1 base and the J segment 7 bases; nucleotides outside the gene matches: 9. CDR1 and CDR2 from the germline V gene are SGHRS and YFSETQ. This CDR3 is 15 amino acids long. In DNA, the CDR3 is TGCGCCAGCAGCTTGCTAGCGGAGGATTGGAATACGCAGTATTTT. It yields the protein CASSLLAEDWNTQYF. Drawing the rest from reference TRBV5-1 and TRBJ2-3, the complete variable domain is KAGVTQTPRYLIKTRGQQVTLSCSPISGHRSVSWYQQTPGQGLQFLFEYFSETQRNKGNFPGRFSGRQFSNSRSEMNVSTLELGDSALYLCASSLLAEDWNTQYFGPGTRLTVL.

The chain carries TRBV5-6 and TRBJ2-1; D possibly corresponds to TRBD2 (6 bases). V was clipped by 6 bases and J by 7 bases, with 23 bases between them. CDR1 and CDR2 (germline): SGHDT, YYEEEE. The CDR3 spans 16 residues. The CDR3 bases are TGTGCCAGCACCTTTGGCGCGGGATTTCAGGTTAATGAGCAGTTCTTC. Translation: CASTFGAGFQVNEQFF.

This clone was picked up a small number of times. Germline and junction disagree at one end, which may indicate a read error. The CDR3 region is CASNLAGGIDNEQFF. The CDR3 region has the DNA TGTGCCAGCAACTTAGCGGGGGGGATCGACAATGAGCAGTTCTTC. The chain is built from TRBV7-9 and TRBJ2-1, with 11 bases lining up with TRBD2. Per germline, CDR1 SEHNR and CDR2 FQNEAQ (reference sequence). This CDR3 is 15 amino acids long.

This chain uses TRBV28 with TRBJ1-1; tentative D call: TRBD1 (5 bases). The germline CDR1 and CDR2 sequences are MDHEN and SYDVKM. The V and J ends lost 2 bases and 11 bases respectively, with 12 bases between them. The CDR3 length is 12 residues. CDR3 protein: CASSLPLGGAFF. DNA of the CDR3: TGTGCCAGCAGTTTACCCCTCGGGGGGGCTTTCTTT.

The sample holds a few counts of this clone. The chain has TRBV2 and TRBJ1-2, with 10 bases aligning to TRBD1. The CDR3 runs to 14 residues. V was pared by 4 bases and J by 5 bases, with 4 bases of the junction left unmatched. In germline, CDR1 is SNHLY, CDR2 FYNNEI. For the CDR3, the DNA is TGTGCCAGCAGTGCTGACAGGGGGCTGTATGGCTACACCTTC. Residues: CASSADRGLYGYTF.

Notes on this clone: The same CDR3 can be traced to other DNA sequences in this sample. The chain links TRBV19 to TRBJ1-1, with D hard to call. This CDR3 comprises 13 residues. Germline V gene lookup returns CDR1 LNHDA and CDR2 SQIVND (reference sequence). Deletions cut 3 bases from V and 1 base from J, with 6 bases between. The CDR3: CASSISGNTEAFF. In DNA, the CDR3 is TGTGCCAGTAGTATCAGCGGGAACACTGAAGCTTTCTTT.

Comment on this clone: Other nucleotide sequences in the sample specify the same CDR3. The chain joins TRBV19 to TRBJ2-7, with TRBD1 as a possible D gene (6 bases). Germline CDR1 is LNHDA and CDR2 is SQIVND (reference sequence). This CDR3 is built from 14 residues. V gave up 4 bases and J gave up 4 bases, with 14 bases separating them. In DNA, the CDR3 is TGTGCCAGTAGTACCGGGCAGGGGCGGTACGAGCAGTACTTC. Protein sequence: CASSTGQGRYEQYF.

The chain employs TRBV7-2 and TRBJ2-4, with TRBD1 as a possible D gene (7 bases). This CDR3 has 17 amino acids. Trimming took off 3 bases at V and 6 bases at J, with 21 bases between the two ends. CDR1 and CDR2 from the germline V gene are SGHTA and FQGNSA. DNA for the CDR3: TGTGCCAGCAGCTTGGGTTTGGGGGCAGGGGGGTTAAACATTCAGTACTTC. It specifies CASSLGLGAGGLNIQYF.

The rearrangement joins TRBV5-1 to TRBJ1-2, with D uncertain. V was trimmed by 2 bases and J by 4 bases, leaving 9 bases between them. This CDR3 region has 13 residues. Germline CDR1 is SGHRS and CDR2 is YFSETQ. As DNA, the CDR3 is TGCGCCAGCAGCTTCGGTCATACCTATGGCTACACCTTC. The encoded protein is CASSFGHTYGYTF.

This clone was detected once. The chain employs TRBV7-9 and TRBJ2-1, with TRBD1 matching 8 bases. After removal of 10 bases from V and 3 bases from J, the junction contained 5 bases not matched to a gene. The V gene's germline CDR1 is SEHNR and CDR2 FQNEAQ (reference sequence). This CDR3 spans 13 amino acids. The CDR3 loop is CATIQGVYNEQFF. DNA of the CDR3: TGTGCCACCATACAGGGGGTCTACAATGAGCAGTTCTTC.

V and J are TRBV20-1 and TRBJ2-4; TRBD1 is a possible D gene (5 bases). The CDR3 contains 11 residues. Trimming took off 6 bases at V and 8 bases at J, with 11 bases between the two ends. Germline V gene sequence: CDR1 DFQATT, CDR2 SNEGSKA (reference sequence). The CDR3 bases are TGCAGTGCAAGACAAGGGGACATTCAGTACTTC. Residues: CSARQGDIQYF.

This clone was seen just once. The chain couples TRBV27 to TRBJ2-2, with D possibly being TRBD2 (5 bases). The CDR3 runs 15 residues. Germline loops: CDR1 MNHEY, CDR2 SMNVEV (reference sequence). Between the trimmed V and J ends, which lost 2 bases and 5 bases, there was a span of 12 bases. Here the CDR3 reads CASSLRQRGTGELFF. Written as DNA, the CDR3 is TGTGCCAGCAGTTTACGGCAGCGAGGGACCGGGGAGCTGTTTTTT.

V usage is TRBV5-1 and J usage is TRBJ2-1, with TRBD1 identical over 9 bases. V shed 2 bases and J 9 bases; nucleotides not matched to a gene: 6. The germline V gene encodes CDR1 SGHRS and CDR2 YFSETQ. The CDR3 sequence is 14 residues long. The CDR3 DNA sequence: TGCGCCAGCAGCTTCCGGACAGGGGTCAGTGAGCAGTTCTTC. Protein sequence: CASSFRTGVSEQFF. The whole variable domain, filled in from reference TRBV5-1 and TRBJ2-1, reads KAGVTQTPRYLIKTRGQQVTLSCSPISGHRSVSWYQQTPGQGLQFLFEYFSETQRNKGNFPGRFSGRQFSNSRSEMNVSTLELGDSALYLCASSFRTGVSEQFFGPGTRLTVL.

The CDR3 DNA follows: TGTGCCAGCAGCTTATCCCCGAATGAGCAGTTCTTC. It translates to CASSLSPNEQFF. The chain links TRBV11-3 to TRBJ2-1; D is uncertain. The V gene lost 2 bases and the J gene lost 7 bases, with 6 bases spanning the gap. The germline V gene encodes CDR1 SGHNT and CDR2 YENEEA. This CDR3 contains 12 residues.

This clone was seen a handful of times. The chain is built from TRBV6-5 and TRBJ1-1; maybe TRBD1 (5 bases). This CDR3 is built from 15 residues. V lost 5 bases to trimming and J lost 1 base, with 14 bases between them. From germline, CDR1 is MNHEY and CDR2 SVGAGI. The DNA of the CDR3 is TGTGCCAGCAGTGCTGACAGAACTTGGAACACTGAAGCTTTCTTT. This sequence encodes CASSADRTWNTEAFF.

This rearrangement joins TRBV5-1 to TRBJ2-2; 7 bases agree with TRBD1. Germline CDR1 reads SGHRS; CDR2 reads YFSETQ. V shed 3 bases and J 2 bases; nucleotides not matched to a gene: 4. This CDR3 spans 15 amino acids. Here the CDR3 reads CASSSRQGNTGELFF. The CDR3 DNA sequence: TGCGCCAGCAGCTCCAGACAGGGAAACACCGGGGAGCTGTTTTTT.

This clone showed up just once. The chain has TRBV27 and TRBJ2-2, with 11 bases lining up with TRBD2. The CDR3 is 16 amino acids. V lost 2 bases to trimming and J lost 6 bases; unmatched junction nucleotides: 5. Germline V gene data show CDR1 as MNHEY and CDR2 as SMNVEV (reference sequence). Written as DNA, the CDR3 is TGTGCCAGCAGTTTAGGATTAGCGGGGGGGGCCGGGGAGCTGTTTTTT. This sequence encodes CASSLGLAGGAGELFF.

For this clone: One end of the junction is discordant with germline, which a read error may explain. The chain employs TRBV7-6 and TRBJ1-1; D may be TRBD1 (6 bases). Germline CDR1 reads SGHVS; CDR2 reads FNYEAQ. This CDR3 contains 14 residues. The CDR3 sequence: CASSVAGVGTEAFF. The CDR3 nucleotides read TGTGCCAGCAGCGTAGCAGGGGTCGGCACTGAAGCTTTCTTT.

The chain recombines TRBV7-9 with TRBJ1-5; 8 bases are shared with TRBD1. The CDR3 is 15 residues long. Germline-derived CDR1 and CDR2 are SEHNR and FQNEAQ (reference sequence). The V and J ends lost 6 bases and 2 bases, in that order; junction bases with no gene match: 6. In DNA, the CDR3 is TGTGCCAGCAGTCAGACAGGGGTTGGCAATCAGCCCCAGCATTTT. It specifies CASSQTGVGNQPQHF.

This clone has just one count. The chain's CDR3 is CASSPRDYEQYF. The DNA of the CDR3 is TGTGCCAGCAGCCCCAGGGACTACGAGCAGTACTTC. The genes are TRBV5-8 and TRBJ2-7, with D possibly being TRBD1 (5 bases). V was cut by 4 bases and J by 3 bases, with 8 bases left in between. This CDR3 contains 12 residues. Per the germline V gene, CDR1 is SGHTS and CDR2 is YDEGEE.

The V call is TRBV29-1, the J call TRBJ2-6; the D is unclear. CDR1 and CDR2 from the germline V gene are SQVTM and ANQGSEA. CDR3 length equals 14 residues. The ends were cut back, 6 bases at V and 2 bases at J, with 11 bases in the middle. In DNA, the CDR3 is TGCAGCGTGGTTCTCCAGGCTGGGGCCAACGTCCTGACTTTC. As protein: CSVVLQAGANVLTF. The whole variable domain, filled in from reference TRBV29-1 and TRBJ2-6, reads SAVISQKPSRDICQRGTSLTIQCQVDSQVTMMFWYRQQPGQSLTLIATANQGSEATYESGFVIDKFPISRPNLTFSTLTVSNMSPEDSSIYLCSVVLQAGANVLTFGAGSRLTVL.

The chain links TRBV10-3 to TRBJ1-4; a possible D gene is TRBD1 (5 bases). The V and J ends lost 0 bases and 2 bases respectively, with 10 bases between them. CDR3 length: 16 amino acids. CDR1 is ENHRY, CDR2 SYGVKD, per germline. As DNA, the CDR3 is TGTGCCATCAGTGAGTCTAGGGGCCTTACTAATGAAAAACTGTTTTTT. Residues: CAISESRGLTNEKLFF.

The rearrangement links TRBV11-1 to TRBJ1-1, with D possibly being TRBD1 (6 bases). The V end was cut by 3 bases, the J end by 11 bases, with 16 bases between. Germline CDR1 is SGHAT and CDR2 is FQDESV (reference sequence). There are 13 residues in the CDR3. CDR3 amino acids: CASSFGQSYYAFF. The CDR3 DNA reads TGTGCCAGCAGCTTTGGACAGAGCTATTACGCTTTCTTT.

J is TRBJ1-2 and V is TRBV7-9, with 8 bases matching TRBD1. The trim removed 5 bases at V and 4 bases at J, leaving 6 bases unmatched. Germline CDR1 and CDR2: SEHNR and FQNEAQ (reference sequence). This CDR3 spans 14 amino acids. Here the CDR3 reads CASSQTGDGYGYTF. As DNA, the CDR3 is TGTGCCAGCAGCCAGACAGGGGACGGCTATGGCTACACCTTC.

The chain joins TRBV7-7 to TRBJ2-2; TRBD1 agrees at 10 bases. J lost 4 bases, V lost 4 bases, and 3 bases had no gene match. CDR1 is SSHAT and CDR2 is FNYEAQ in the germline V gene (reference sequence). The CDR3 covers 15 residues. CDR3 in amino acids: CASSWGQGTTGELFF. The CDR3 nucleotides are TGTGCCAGCAGCTGGGGACAGGGGACCACCGGGGAGCTGTTTTTT.

For this clone: The same CDR3 arises from other DNA sequences in this sample as well. V gene TRBV4-1 combines with J gene TRBJ1-1, with D maybe TRBD1 (5 bases). Germline assignment: CDR1 MGHRA and CDR2 YSYEKL. V was pared by 7 bases and J by 1 base, with 10 bases between. The CDR3 length is 13 residues. The DNA of the CDR3 is TGCGCCAGCACCGTCGACAGGAACACTGAAGCTTTCTTT. Translation gives CASTVDRNTEAFF.

The V call is TRBV10-3, the J call TRBJ2-7; TRBD2 matches 10 bases. Germline values: CDR1 ENHRY, CDR2 SYGVKD. V dropped 6 bases and J dropped 3; count of bases not matched to a gene: 5. The CDR3 runs to 14 residues. The CDR3 region has the DNA TGTGCCATCAGCCCCGGGACTAGCGACTACGAGCAGTACTTC. Translation gives CAISPGTSDYEQYF.

The chain employs TRBV5-4 and TRBJ1-4; D might be TRBD1 (5 bases). The CDR3 contains 15 residues. CDR1 is SGHNT, CDR2 YYREEE, per germline (reference sequence). Trimming cost V 5 bases and J 6 bases, with 17 bases left between them. For the CDR3, the DNA is TGTGCCAGCAGTCCTGTCGGGGGTTATTATGAAAAACTGTTTTTT. This codes for CASSPVGGYYEKLFF.

The rearrangement links TRBV7-9 to TRBJ2-5; 8 bases agree with TRBD2. Trimming removed 5 bases from V and 7 bases from J; junction bases left unmatched: 9. Germline V gene sequence: CDR1 SEHNR, CDR2 FQNEAQ (reference sequence). The CDR3 loop spans 14 amino acids. Here the CDR3 reads CASSLPGLVVTQYF. DNA for the CDR3: TGTGCCAGCAGCCTACCGGGACTAGTGGTGACCCAGTACTTC.